The T cell receptor beta chain under discussion was sequenced for a study of regulatory T cells in long-lasting Graves disease. Findings and limits, study-wide: Newly diagnosed patients had higher TCR diversity than persistent Graves' patients did.

According to the study, TCR beta libraries were built with iRepertoire HTBI primers and CDR3-region Arm-PCR. TCRdb called the multiplex PCR reads again in MiXCR, with one record for every CDR3 protein. The sample gives approximately 400,000 distinct CDR3 sequences, roughly 23% of which show up once; around 30% is in the top ten. This clonotype was seen a handful of times. What it binds is unknown. The time point here: persistent/refractory GD, antithyroid drugs over 5 years with positive TRAb. PBMCs provided the RNA from which the TCR library was made. The sample was peripheral blood mononuclear cells (PBMCs), taken when the disease was refractory, from a patient treated with antithyroid drugs. The sequence was collected from a woman aged 35 to 49 with Graves disease.

CDR3 nucleotide sequence: TGTGCCAGCAGTAGAAAAGCGGGAGAGGGCCAAGAGACCCAGTACTTC. It specifies CASSRKAGEGQETQYF. The chain couples TRBV27 to TRBJ2-5; 8 nucleotides line up with TRBD2. The CDR3 spans 16 residues. The V and J ends lost 5 bases and 1 base, in that order; junction bases with no gene match: 9. The germline gives CDR1 MNHEY, CDR2 SMNVEV (reference sequence).